Sequencing of this T cell receptor (beta chain) was carried out in a study of blood T cells in healthy people across ages (dated by TCRdb to the mid-2010s). Regarding the research as a whole: In model experiments, template switching captured about one uniquely barcoded TCR beta cDNA molecule for every two T cells. Using deep sequencing normalized with unique cDNA molecular identifiers, the study measured how TCR beta repertoire diversity changes with age. The donors were split into four age groups: young (average about 15 years), middle-aged (39), aged (62) and long-lived (approximately 80). Using the same blood draw, the study looked at two additional independent replicas of 1 million unique cDNA reads for two donors, one aged 18 to 30 and the other aged 80 or older. On the study overall, not on this receptor specifically: Conclusive comparison of naive and antigen-experienced compartments was prevented by the profiling of bulk unsorted PBMCs. The long-lived group showed more naive CD4+ T cells, fewer expanded clones and increased TCR diversity than the aged group, suggesting age selection. The CMV infection status of donors was not known, potentially confounding age-related changes in expanded clonotypes. Estimates of total diversity based on one million sequenced T cells were regarded as lower bounds and as underestimates. Observed TCR beta diversity correlated strongly with the percentage of naive T cells measured by flow cytometry. As age increased, observed TCR beta diversity per million T cells dropped in a roughly linear way, and a significant reduction was already evident by age about 40.

Preparation of the library involved 5' RACE. Sequencing instrument: Illumina HiSeq 2500. A second PCR of 7 to 11 cycles was performed with a sample-barcoded 5' primer and a J-beta primer mix. Each TCR beta cDNA molecule received a unique molecular identifier from a template-switch 5' adaptor carrying 12 random nucleotides. At least 2.5 million CDR3-containing paired-end reads were obtained from each sample. First-strand cDNA synthesis was performed from all RNA using the Mint cDNA synthesis kit, with priming by a TRBC-specific oligonucleotide. Following uracil-DNA glycosylase treatment, all cDNA underwent a first 18-cycle PCR with the universal primers M1SS and BC2_uni_R. The study's own analysis went as follows. Each sample was normalized by randomly selecting 1 million high-quality reads, each carrying a distinct molecular identifier. Instead of being binned into consensus sequences, reads with shared molecular identifiers were discarded. CDR3 identification, clonotype clustering and error correction used MiTCR with a Q25 quality threshold and the strictest error-elimination algorithm. A nonparametric unseen species model with Euler transformation was used to estimate lower-bound total TCR beta diversity. TCRdb reprocessed the public reads (quality trimming at Q25 with fastp, clone calling with MiXCR) and kept in-frame beta chains. Duplicate CDR3 protein sequences are folded into a single record with the most common DNA and genes. None of the V and J calls come from the authors' own analysis; TCRdb made them. For this sample the table gives 800,000 to 1,300,000 distinct CDR3 sequences, of which under 30% were detected only once. The ten most abundant clones make up about 0.72% of the sample.

The donors were roughly 40 Caucasian individuals from Russia, aged roughly 6 to 100 years, who were systemically healthy. Approximately 9.7 milliliters of peripheral blood were drawn from each donor into EDTA-treated Vacutainer tubes. Ficoll-Paque density-gradient centrifugation was used to isolate PBMCs, with at least 6 million per sample. Total RNA, at least 6 micrograms per sample, was extracted from PBMCs with Trizol reagent. The percentages of naive CD45RAhigh/CD27high T cells were determined by flow cytometry on a PBMC aliquot from every donor. On this clonotype: Its recognized antigen is unknown. One end of the junction varies from germline; a read error may be responsible.

These data also featured in a second study, about T cells of mothers and their children. As that second study puts it: Nine systemically healthy Caucasian individuals served as donors, namely three mothers together with their six children. cDNA synthesis used all of the extracted RNA, with 1.5 ug of RNA in each 15 ul reaction. Sample barcodes and 2-4 random nucleotides were added via the M1S primer in the second PCR. Over 8 million TCR beta CDR3 reads were obtained for each mother, and around 3 million reads were obtained for each child. Thymic selection shapes the output of TCR recombination in a similar way in related and unrelated pairs, and inherited differences have a minor effect. Normalized repertoire overlap was always found to be slightly, but never significantly, higher in related mother-child pairs than in unrelated mother-child pairs. No persistent microchimeric T cell clones were detected, at a sensitivity of 90 to 100 clones per million clonotypes. In the study, deep NGS was used to compare the TCR beta repertoires of mothers and children, and features distinguishing related mother-child pairs from unrelated individuals were sought. On average, the children were approximately 11 +/- 4 years old, while the mothers were about 38 +/- 4 years old. After adapter ligation with NEBNext reagents, the libraries were sequenced on Illumina HiSeq 2000 with 100+100 nt paired-end reads. Mother and child libraries were prepared a month apart and sequenced in separate runs to prevent cross-contamination. For each donor, between roughly 500,000 and 2,300,000 distinct TCR beta clonotypes were identified. Naive TCR beta clonotypes were estimated from low-frequency clonotypes matched to each donor's FACS-determined naive share, without sorting.

This receptor was identified in a girl aged 2 to 10 in good health. The specimen sequenced was blood.

The CDR3 protein: CASSSRKNGPIFF. The sequence in DNA is TGTGCCAGCAGCTCCCGTAAAAACGGGCCTATTTTCTTC. The chain is encoded by TRBV7-6 joined to TRBJ1-2, with the D gene not clear enough to name. The germline V gene yields SGHVS for CDR1 and FNYEAQ for CDR2. The CDR3 goes from the cysteine to the phenylalanine over 13 residues. Here the CDR3 DNA is all that survives: 39 bases in frame from base 1.